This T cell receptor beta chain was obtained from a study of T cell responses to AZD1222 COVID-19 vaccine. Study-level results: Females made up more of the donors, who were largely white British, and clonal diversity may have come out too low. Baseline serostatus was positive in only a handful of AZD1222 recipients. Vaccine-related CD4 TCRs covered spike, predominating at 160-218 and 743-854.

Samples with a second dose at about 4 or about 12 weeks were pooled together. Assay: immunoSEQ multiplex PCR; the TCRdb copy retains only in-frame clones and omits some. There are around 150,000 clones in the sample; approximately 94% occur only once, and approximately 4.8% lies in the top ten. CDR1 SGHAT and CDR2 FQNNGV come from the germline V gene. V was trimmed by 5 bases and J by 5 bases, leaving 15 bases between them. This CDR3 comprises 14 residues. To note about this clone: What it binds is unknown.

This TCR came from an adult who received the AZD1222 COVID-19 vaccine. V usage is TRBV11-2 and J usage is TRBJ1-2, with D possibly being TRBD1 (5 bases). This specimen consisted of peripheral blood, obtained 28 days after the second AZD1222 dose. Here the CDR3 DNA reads TGTGCCAGCAGCCAATCCGGGACGGTGTATGGCTACACCTTC. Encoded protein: CASSQSGTVYGYTF.